The rows below give T cell receptor beta chains drawn from one sample of a study of cytomegalovirus exposure and HLA in healthy donors. Assay: immunoSEQ multiplex PCR; the TCRdb copy retains only in-frame clones and omits some. The sample holds 200,000 to 250,000 clones, around 86% seen once. Sequencing was done on a sample of PBMCs. These receptors were taken from a woman between 18 and 30 years old in good health and CMV-seropositive. Both conserved end residues are part of each CDR3. D genes are given only for firm matches. Where a row states a size, it is once, few, many or the class of an expanded clone; other rows omit it.

>-|TRBV5-1|TRBJ2-3|-
TGCGCCAGCAGCTGGGGTGGGGGCCTTAAAACAGATACGCAGTATTTT
CASSWGGGLKTDTQYF
>-|TRBV9|TRBJ2-1|TRBD2
TGTGCCAGCAGCGTAATAGAGAGCGGGAGCTCCTACAATGAGCAGTTCTTC
CASSVIESGSSYNEQFF
>-|TRBV21-1|TRBJ1-5|-
TGTGCCAGCAGCTACGACAGGGGGGACCAGCCCCAGCATTTT
CASSYDRGDQPQHF
>-|TRBV28|TRBJ1-2|TRBD1
TGTGCCAGCAGTCTGACGGGACAGGGAGTCTATGGCTACACCTTC
CASSLTGQGVYGYTF
>-|TRBV4-1|TRBJ2-3|-
TGCGCCAGCAGCCAAGATGGCCTAGCCCCAGATACGCAGTATTTT
CASSQDGLAPDTQYF
>-|TRBV5-1|TRBJ1-3|-
TGCGCCAGCAGCGTCGGGACTCTGCGCTCTGGAAACACCATATATTTT
CASSVGTLRSGNTIYF
>-|TRBV4-1|TRBJ2-7|-
TGCGCCAGCAGCCAACCGGCAGGGAATTATGGCGACGAGCAGTACTTC
CASSQPAGNYGDEQYF
>-|TRBV7-3|TRBJ2-7|TRBD1
TGTGCCAGCAGCTTGACAGGGGGCGAGCAGTACTTC
CASSLTGGEQYF
>few|TRBV18|TRBJ2-7|TRBD1
TGTGCCAGCTCACTAGGGACAGTCAACGAGCAGTACTTC
CASSLGTVNEQYF
>-|TRBV6-1|TRBJ1-5|TRBD1
TGTGCCAGCAGTGTGACAGGGGCGAGCAATCAGCCCCAGCATTTT
CASSVTGASNQPQHF
>-|TRBV27|TRBJ1-1|-
TGTGCCAGCAGTTTATCCTGGAAGACAGCGAACACTGAAGCTTTCTTT
CASSLSWKTANTEAFF
>-|TRBV5-1|TRBJ2-1|TRBD2
TGCGCCAGCAGCTGGAGGACTAGCGGGAGGGACCGGTACAATGAGCAGTTCTTC
CASSWRTSGRDRYNEQFF
>-|TRBV29-1|TRBJ2-3|TRBD2
TGCAGCGTTACACGTTTAGCGGGAGGGCGGGGAGATACGCAGTATTTT
CSVTRLAGGRGDTQYF
>-|TRBV29-1|TRBJ1-2|-
TGCAGCGTTCCCTACTGGGGGGGGGCGCGAAGCTATGGCTACACCTTC
CSVPYWGGARSYGYTF
>few|TRBV7-9|TRBJ1-5|TRBD1
TGTGCCAGCAGCTTAGCGTCGGACAGGGGGCGAGGACAGCCCCAGCATTTT
CASSLASDRGRGQPQHF